What follows are 14 T cell receptor beta chains derived from one specimen sequenced in a study of somatic mutations in cytotoxic T cells in rheumatoid arthritis. The data were produced by immunoSEQ multiplex PCR, yet TCRdb's version contains in-frame clones alone and is incomplete. The table has about 16,000 clones, 60% to 80% seen once. The sample consisted of CD8+ T cells sorted from blood. All receptors derive from an adult with rheumatoid arthritis.

V usage is TRBV15 and J usage is TRBJ1-5; perhaps TRBD1 as D (5 bases). CDR3 size: 14 residues. The V end lost 7 bases, the J end lost 0 bases, and 10 bases lay between the germline ends. CDR1 and CDR2 from the germline V gene are LNHNV and YYDKDF (reference sequence). The CDR3 sequence: CATNADNSNQPQHF. For the CDR3, the DNA is TGTGCCACCAATGCGGACAATAGCAATCAGCCCCAGCATTTT.

Here the CDR3 reads CTSSHLRRGGENIQYF. Written as DNA, the CDR3 is TGCACCAGCAGCCACCTGAGGCGGGGGGGGGAAAACATTCAGTACTTC. This chain uses TRBV1 with TRBJ2-4; the listed D gene, TRBD2, was not tested against the DNA. TRBV1 is listed as a pseudogene. CDR3 size: 16 residues.

V gene TRBV5-6 combines with J gene TRBJ2-2; D unresolved. V was trimmed by 3 bases and J by 3 bases, leaving 12 bases between them. This CDR3 contains 15 residues. CDR1 SGHDT and CDR2 YYEEEE come from the germline V gene. The CDR3 coding sequence is TGTGCCAGCAGCTCCCGGTCGGTCGACACCGGGGAGCTGTTTTTT. Protein sequence: CASSSRSVDTGELFF.

This chain uses TRBV13 with TRBJ2-3; D tentatively reads TRBD1 or TRBD2 (6 bases each). V was pared by 1 base and J by 6 bases, with 8 bases between. This CDR3 is built from 13 residues. The V gene's germline CDR1 is PRHDT and CDR2 FYEKMQ (reference sequence). The CDR3 DNA is TGTGCCAGCAGCTTAGCGGGGGCTGATACGCAGTATTTT. It specifies CASSLAGADTQYF.

V is TRBV19 and J is TRBJ1-5, with a tentative D call TRBD1 (5 bases). Germline V gene lookup returns CDR1 LNHDA and CDR2 SQIVND (reference sequence). CDR3 size: 13 residues. V shed 10 bases and J shed 5 bases, with 15 bases lying between them. The DNA of the CDR3 is TGTGCCACCGGGACGAATTGGGATCAGCCCCAGCATTTT. Its protein product is CATGTNWDQPQHF.

This clone was recorded once. V is TRBV4-1 and J is TRBJ2-7; tentative D call: TRBD1 (6 bases). Germline-derived CDR1 and CDR2 are MGHRA and YSYEKL. V dropped 0 bases and J dropped 1 base, with 13 bases sitting between them. CDR3 length: 16 residues. CDR3 amino acids: CASSQDHPQGSYEQYF. CDR3 nucleotides: TGCGCCAGCAGCCAAGATCACCCTCAGGGGTCCTACGAGCAGTACTTC.

CDR3 in amino acids: CASSPTDRGQDGYTF. The CDR3 region has the DNA TGTGCCAGCAGCCCCACAGACAGGGGACAGGATGGCTACACCTTC. The chain couples TRBV7-2 to TRBJ1-2; 8 bases are shared with TRBD1. The CDR3 is made up of 15 amino acids. CDR1 SGHTA and CDR2 FQGNSA come from the germline V gene. Trimming cost V 5 bases and J 6 bases; bases outside gene matches: 11.

This clone has a handful of counts. The chain recombines TRBV19 with TRBJ1-1, with D perhaps matching TRBD1 (6 bases). CDR3 length: 15 amino acids. V was shortened by 1 base and J by 0 bases, with 9 bases between the two germline ends. Germline-derived CDR1 and CDR2 are LNHDA and SQIVND (reference sequence). This CDR3 is CASSIGDTLNTEAFF. The CDR3 region has the DNA TGTGCCAGTAGTATAGGGGACACACTGAACACTGAAGCTTTCTTT. Full variable domain (missing parts from reference TRBV19 and TRBJ1-1): DGGITQSPKYLFRKEGQNVTLSCEQNLNHDAMYWYRQDPGQGLRLIYYSQIVNDFQKGDIAEGYSVSREKKESFPLTVTSAQKNPTAFYLCASSIGDTLNTEAFFGQGTRLTVV.

The chain joins TRBV6-5 to TRBJ2-5; TRBD1 aligns across 8 bases. CDR1 is MNHEY and CDR2 is SVGAGI in the germline V gene. This CDR3 spans 15 amino acids. V lost 0 bases, J lost 4 bases, and 4 bases stayed unmatched. This chain's CDR3 is CASSYSETGAETQYF. Written as DNA, the CDR3 is TGTGCCAGCAGTTACTCCGAGACAGGGGCAGAGACCCAGTACTTC.

This rearrangement joins TRBV10-2 to TRBJ2-1, with 10 bases identical to TRBD2. Germline-derived CDR1 and CDR2 are WSHSY and SAAADI. Unmatched junction bases numbered 4, after V lost 3 bases and J lost 8 bases. The CDR3 contains 14 residues. The CDR3 is CASSEQRGGHEQFF. CDR3 DNA sequence: TGCGCCAGCAGTGAACAGCGGGGGGGCCATGAGCAGTTCTTC.

The chain employs TRBV4-2 and TRBJ2-3; 7 bases are a match to TRBD2. The germline gives CDR1 LGHNA, CDR2 YNFKEQ. The trim removed 4 bases at V and 3 bases at J, leaving 7 bases unmatched. The CDR3 loop spans 15 amino acids. Here the CDR3 DNA reads TGTGCCAGCAGCCGAAATTGGGGGGGAACAGATACGCAGTATTTT. It specifies CASSRNWGGTDTQYF.

The rearrangement uses TRBV5-1 and TRBJ1-6, with D perhaps matching TRBD1 (6 bases). The germline V gene encodes CDR1 SGHRS and CDR2 YFSETQ. This CDR3 comprises 15 residues. V was clipped by 4 bases and J by 7 bases, with 15 bases between them. The CDR3 protein is CASSPSGVWNSPLHF. The DNA for the CDR3 is TGCGCCAGCAGCCCCTCAGGGGTCTGGAATTCACCCCTCCACTTT.

CDR3 nucleotides: TGTGCCAGCAGCTTAGATCCTGCGGGCACAGATACGCAGTATTTT. Protein: CASSLDPAGTDTQYF. The genes are TRBV11-2 and TRBJ2-3; no reliable D call. The V gene lost 0 bases and the J gene lost 1 base, with 8 bases spanning the gap. Germline V gives CDR1 SGHAT, CDR2 FQNNGV. The CDR3 has 15 amino acids.

The rearrangement links TRBV5-1 to TRBJ2-3; 10 bases are shared with TRBD1. Germline CDR1 SGHRS, CDR2 YFSETQ. The CDR3 has 16 amino acids. V lost 0 bases and J lost 6; bases outside the gene matches: 7. In DNA form, the CDR3 reads TGCGCCAGCAGCTTGGCCATGGGACAGGGGTTGGATACGCAGTATTTT. It yields the protein CASSLAMGQGLDTQYF.